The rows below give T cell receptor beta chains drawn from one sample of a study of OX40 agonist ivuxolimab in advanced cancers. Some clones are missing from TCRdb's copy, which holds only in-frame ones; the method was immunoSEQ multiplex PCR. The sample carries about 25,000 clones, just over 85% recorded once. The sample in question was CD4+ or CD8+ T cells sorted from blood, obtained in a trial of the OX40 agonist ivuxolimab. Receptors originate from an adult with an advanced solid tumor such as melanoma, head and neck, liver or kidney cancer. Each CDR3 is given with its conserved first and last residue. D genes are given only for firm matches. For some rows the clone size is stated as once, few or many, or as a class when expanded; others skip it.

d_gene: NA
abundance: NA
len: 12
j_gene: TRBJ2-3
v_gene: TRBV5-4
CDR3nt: TGTGCCAGCAGCTTTGGAACAGATACGCAGTATTTT
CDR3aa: CASSFGTDTQYF

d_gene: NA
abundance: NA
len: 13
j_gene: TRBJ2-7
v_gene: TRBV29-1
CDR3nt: TGCAGCCGACTCGGACAGAGCTCCTACGAGCAGTACTTC
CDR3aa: CSRLGQSSYEQYF

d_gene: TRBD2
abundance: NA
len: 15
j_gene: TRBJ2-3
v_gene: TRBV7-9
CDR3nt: TGTGCCAGGAAAAGCCTCGGGGGGGCGGAAGATACGCAGTATTTT
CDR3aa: CARKSLGGAEDTQYF

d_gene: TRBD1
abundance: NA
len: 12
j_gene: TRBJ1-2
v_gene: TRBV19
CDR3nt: TGTGCCAGCCTGGGACAGGACGGGGGCTACACCTTC
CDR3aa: CASLGQDGGYTF

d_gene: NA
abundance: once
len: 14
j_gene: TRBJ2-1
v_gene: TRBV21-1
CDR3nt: TGTGCCAGCAGCAAGGCTAGCGGGAGGGGTGAGCAGTTCTTC
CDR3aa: CASSKASGRGEQFF

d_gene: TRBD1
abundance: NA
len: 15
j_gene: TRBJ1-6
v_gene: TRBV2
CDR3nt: TGTGCCAGCAGTGATTACAGGGGATATAATTCACCCCTCCACTTT
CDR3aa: CASSDYRGYNSPLHF

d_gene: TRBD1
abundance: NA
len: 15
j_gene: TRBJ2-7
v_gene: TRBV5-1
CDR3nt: TGCGCCAGCAGCCCCCGGACAGGGGCAGCCTACGAGCAGTACTTC
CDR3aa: CASSPRTGAAYEQYF

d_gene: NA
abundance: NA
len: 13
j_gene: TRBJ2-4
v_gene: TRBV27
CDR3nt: TGTGCCAGCAGTTTGAACACTAAAAACATTCAGTACTTC
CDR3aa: CASSLNTKNIQYF

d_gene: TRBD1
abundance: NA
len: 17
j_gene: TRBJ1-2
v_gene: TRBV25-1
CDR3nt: TGTGCCAGCAGTGAAGGGGGAACAAGGGGGCTGTACTATGGCTACACCTTC
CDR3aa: CASSEGGTRGLYYGYTF

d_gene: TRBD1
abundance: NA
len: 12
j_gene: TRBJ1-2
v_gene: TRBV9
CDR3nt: TGTGCCACCCAGGGGGTTAACTATGGCTACACCTTC
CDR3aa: CATQGVNYGYTF

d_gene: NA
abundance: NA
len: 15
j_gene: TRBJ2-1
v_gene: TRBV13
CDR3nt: TGTGCCAGCAGCTTATTGCGAATATCCTACAATGAGCAGTTCTTC
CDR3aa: CASSLLRISYNEQFF

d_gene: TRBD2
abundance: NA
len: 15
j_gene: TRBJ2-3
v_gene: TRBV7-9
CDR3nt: TGTGCCAGCAGTCCGACTAGCGGGATGACAGATACGCAGTATTTT
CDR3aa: CASSPTSGMTDTQYF

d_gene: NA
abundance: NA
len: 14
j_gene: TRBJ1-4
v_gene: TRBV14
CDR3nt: TGTGCCAGCAGCCAATACGGGGTACGAGAAAAACTGTTTTTT
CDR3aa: CASSQYGVREKLFF

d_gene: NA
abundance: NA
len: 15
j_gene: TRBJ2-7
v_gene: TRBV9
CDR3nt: TGTGCCAGCAGCCCCCGGACGGCCTATTCCTACGAGCAGTACTTC
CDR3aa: CASSPRTAYSYEQYF

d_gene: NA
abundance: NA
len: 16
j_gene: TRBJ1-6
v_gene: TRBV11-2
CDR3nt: TGTGCCAGCAGCGATCCAGGGAGCTCCTATAATTCACCCCTCCACTTT
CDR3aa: CASSDPGSSYNSPLHF

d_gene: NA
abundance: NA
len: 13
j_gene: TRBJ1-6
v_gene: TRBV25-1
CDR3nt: TGTGCCAGCAGTGAAGATGGGGGTCCACCCCTCCACTTT
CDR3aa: CASSEDGGPPLHF

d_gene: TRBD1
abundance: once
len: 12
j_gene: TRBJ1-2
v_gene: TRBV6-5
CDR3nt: TGTGCCTGCGAATGGGTAGGGGGCGGCTACACCTTC
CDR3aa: CACEWVGGGYTF

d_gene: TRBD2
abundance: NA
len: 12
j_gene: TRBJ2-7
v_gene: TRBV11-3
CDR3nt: TGTGCCAGCAGCCTGGGGGGGGGCGAGCAGTACTTC
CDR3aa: CASSLGGGEQYF

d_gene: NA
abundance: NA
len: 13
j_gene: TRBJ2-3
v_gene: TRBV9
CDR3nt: TGTGCCAGCAGACCCGGGACCACAGATACGCAGTATTTT
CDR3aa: CASRPGTTDTQYF

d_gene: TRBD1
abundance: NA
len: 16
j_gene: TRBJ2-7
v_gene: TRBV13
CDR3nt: TGTGCCAGCAGCTCCTCCGGGACAGGGCACTCCTACGAGCAGTACTTC
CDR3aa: CASSSSGTGHSYEQYF

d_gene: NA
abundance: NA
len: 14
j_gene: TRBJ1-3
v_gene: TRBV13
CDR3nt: TGTGCCAGCAGCTTAGAGCCAATTGGAAACACCATATATTTT
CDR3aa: CASSLEPIGNTIYF

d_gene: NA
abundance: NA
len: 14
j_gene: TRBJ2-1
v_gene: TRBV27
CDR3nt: TGTGCCAGCAGTTTATCGACCGGCCGCAATGAGCAGTTCTTC
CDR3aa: CASSLSTGRNEQFF

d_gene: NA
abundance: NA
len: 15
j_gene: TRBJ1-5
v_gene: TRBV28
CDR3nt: TGTGCCAGCAGCTATACAGAATTTAGCAATCAGCCCCAGCATTTT
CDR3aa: CASSYTEFSNQPQHF

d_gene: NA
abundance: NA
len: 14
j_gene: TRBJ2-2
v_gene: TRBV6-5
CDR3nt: TGTGCCAGCATAGAGGTAGAGGGCACCGGGGAGCTGTTTTTT
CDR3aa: CASIEVEGTGELFF

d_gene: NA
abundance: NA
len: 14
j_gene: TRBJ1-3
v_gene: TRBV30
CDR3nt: TGTGCCTGGAGTGCAGGGATCTCTGGAAACACCATATATTTT
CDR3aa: CAWSAGISGNTIYF

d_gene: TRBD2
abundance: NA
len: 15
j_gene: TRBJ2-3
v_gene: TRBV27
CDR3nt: TGTGCCAGCAGTCCCCGGACTAGCGGGGGAGATACGCAGTATTTT
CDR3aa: CASSPRTSGGDTQYF

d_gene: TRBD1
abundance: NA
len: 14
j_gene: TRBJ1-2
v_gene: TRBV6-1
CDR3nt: TGTGCCAGCGGACAGGGGGCCATAGTAGATGGCTACACCTTC
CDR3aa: CASGQGAIVDGYTF

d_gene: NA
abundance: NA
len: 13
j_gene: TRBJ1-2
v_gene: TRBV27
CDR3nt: TGTGCCAGCAGTTCCTCGGGATACTATGGCTACACCTTC
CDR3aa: CASSSSGYYGYTF

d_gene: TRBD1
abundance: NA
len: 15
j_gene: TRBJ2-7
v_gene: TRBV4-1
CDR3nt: TGCGCCAGCAGCCAAGGAGACAGGGGAAGCTACGAGCAGTACTTC
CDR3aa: CASSQGDRGSYEQYF

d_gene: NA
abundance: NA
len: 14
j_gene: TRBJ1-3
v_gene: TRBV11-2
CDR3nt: TGTGCCAGCAGCGCCAGGGTCTCTGGAAACACCATATATTTT
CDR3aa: CASSARVSGNTIYF

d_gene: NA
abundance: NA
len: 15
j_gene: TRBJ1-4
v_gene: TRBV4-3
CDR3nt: TGCGCCAGCAGCCAAGAAGGACCTCTGGATGGAAAACTGTTTTTT
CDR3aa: CASSQEGPLDGKLFF

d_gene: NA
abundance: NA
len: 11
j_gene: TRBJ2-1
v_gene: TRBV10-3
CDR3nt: TGTGCCATCAGCGACAGAGATGAGCAGTTCTTC
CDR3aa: CAISDRDEQFF